The clone carrying this T cell receptor beta chain has at least ten counts. This sample is part of a study of T cells after yellow fever vaccination. For the study at large: Fractions of limited cellularity were prepared by means of SMART-Seq v4 Ultra Low Input.

One entry per CDR3 protein results from TCRdb running MiXCR on the 5' RACE reads. The table has more than 95,000 distinct CDR3 sequences, more than 6% seen once. Germline CDR1 is SEHNR and CDR2 is FQNEAQ (reference sequence). The CDR3 consists of 14 residues. V shed 3 bases and J 6 bases; nucleotides not matched to a gene: 3. The TCR was taken from a man between 18 and 35 years old who received the YFV17D yellow fever vaccine. The chain links TRBV7-9 to TRBJ1-5; 9 nucleotides align to TRBD1. Sequencing was performed on CD4+ T cells sorted from PBMCs, taken 10 to 11 days after the first yellow fever vaccination. CDR3 DNA: TGTGCCAGCAGCTTGGGACAGGGAGGTCAGCCCCAGCATTTT. Protein product: CASSLGQGGQPQHF.